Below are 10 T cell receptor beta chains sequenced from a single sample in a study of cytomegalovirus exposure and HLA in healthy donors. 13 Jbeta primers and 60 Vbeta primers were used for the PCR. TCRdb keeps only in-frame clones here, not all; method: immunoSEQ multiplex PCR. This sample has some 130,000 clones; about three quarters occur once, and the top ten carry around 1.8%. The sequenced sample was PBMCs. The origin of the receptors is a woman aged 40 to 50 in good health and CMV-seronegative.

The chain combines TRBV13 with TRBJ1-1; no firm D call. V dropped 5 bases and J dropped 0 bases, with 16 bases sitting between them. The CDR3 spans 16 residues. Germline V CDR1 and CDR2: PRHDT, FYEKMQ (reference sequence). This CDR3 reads CASSARQKVMNTEAFF. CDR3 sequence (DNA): TGTGCCAGCAGCGCACGACAAAAAGTAATGAACACTGAAGCTTTCTTT.

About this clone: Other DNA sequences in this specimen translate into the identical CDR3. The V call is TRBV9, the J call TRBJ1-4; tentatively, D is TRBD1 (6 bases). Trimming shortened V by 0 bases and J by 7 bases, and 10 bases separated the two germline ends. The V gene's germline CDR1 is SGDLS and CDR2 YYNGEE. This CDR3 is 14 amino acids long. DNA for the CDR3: TGTGCCAGCAGCGTAGGAGGGGGTGGTGAAAAACTGTTTTTT. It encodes CASSVGGGGEKLFF.

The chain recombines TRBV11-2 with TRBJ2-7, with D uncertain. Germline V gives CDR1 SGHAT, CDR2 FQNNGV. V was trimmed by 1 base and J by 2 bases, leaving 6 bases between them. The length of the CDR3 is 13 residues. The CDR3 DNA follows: TGTGCCAGCAGCTTAGGCAGAACCTACGAGCAGTACTTC. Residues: CASSLGRTYEQYF.

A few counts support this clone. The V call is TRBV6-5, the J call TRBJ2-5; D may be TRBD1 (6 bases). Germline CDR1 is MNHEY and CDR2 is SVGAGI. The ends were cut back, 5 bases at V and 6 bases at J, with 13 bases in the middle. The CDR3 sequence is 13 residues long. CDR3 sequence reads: CASSATGRKTQYF. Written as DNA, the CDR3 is TGTGCCAGCAGTGCTACAGGGCGGAAGACCCAGTACTTC.

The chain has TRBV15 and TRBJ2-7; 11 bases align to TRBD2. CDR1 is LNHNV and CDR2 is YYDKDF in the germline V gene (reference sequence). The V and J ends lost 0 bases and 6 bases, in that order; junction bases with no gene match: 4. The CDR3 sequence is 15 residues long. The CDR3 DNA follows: TGTGCCACCAGCAGAGAAGGACTAGCGGGTTCCGAGCAGTACTTC. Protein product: CATSREGLAGSEQYF.

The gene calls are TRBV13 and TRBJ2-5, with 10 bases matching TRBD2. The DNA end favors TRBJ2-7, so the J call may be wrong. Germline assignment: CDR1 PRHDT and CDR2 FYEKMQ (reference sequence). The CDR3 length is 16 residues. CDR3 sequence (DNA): TGTGCCAGCAGCTTAGTTGAGCGGGGGGGCATCTACGAGCAGTACTTC. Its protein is CASSLVERGGIYEQYF.

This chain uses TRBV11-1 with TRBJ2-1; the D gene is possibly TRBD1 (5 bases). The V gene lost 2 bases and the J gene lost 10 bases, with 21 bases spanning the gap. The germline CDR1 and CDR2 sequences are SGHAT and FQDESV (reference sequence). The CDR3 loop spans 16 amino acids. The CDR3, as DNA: TGTGCCAGCAGCTTAATGCGACGGACACCCGCAGGGGAGCAGTTCTTC. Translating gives CASSLMRRTPAGEQFF.

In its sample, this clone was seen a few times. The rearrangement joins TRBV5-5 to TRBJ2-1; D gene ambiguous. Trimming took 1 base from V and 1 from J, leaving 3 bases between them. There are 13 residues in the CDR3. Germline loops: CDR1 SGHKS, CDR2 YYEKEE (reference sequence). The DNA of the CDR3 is TGTGCCAGCAGCTTGCAATCCTACAATGAGCAGTTCTTC. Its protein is CASSLQSYNEQFF.

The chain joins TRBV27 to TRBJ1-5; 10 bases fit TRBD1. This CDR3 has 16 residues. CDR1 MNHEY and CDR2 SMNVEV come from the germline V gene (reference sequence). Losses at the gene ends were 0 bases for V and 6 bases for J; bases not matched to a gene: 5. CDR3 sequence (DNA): TGTGCCAGCAGTTTATCTCGACAGGGGGCGCGTCAGCCCCAGCATTTT. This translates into CASSLSRQGARQPQHF.

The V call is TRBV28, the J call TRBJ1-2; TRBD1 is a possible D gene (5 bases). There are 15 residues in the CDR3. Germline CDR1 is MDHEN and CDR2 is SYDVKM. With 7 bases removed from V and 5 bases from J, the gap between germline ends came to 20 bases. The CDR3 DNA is TGTGCCAGCACCGACAACGTGGGACTGAGTTATGGCTACACCTTC. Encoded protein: CASTDNVGLSYGYTF.